Listed here are 13 T cell receptor beta chains from one sample, sequenced in a study of technical replicates of blood from a handful of donors. The method was immunoSEQ multiplex PCR; TCRdb's version includes in-frame clones alone and lacks a portion of them. The table has about 97,000 clones, approximately 96% seen once. Sequenced: T cells isolated from PBMCs. The source of these receptors is a human donor in good health.

The V and J genes are TRBV9 and TRBJ1-1; 9 bases line up with TRBD1. Germline CDR1 and CDR2: SGDLS and YYNGEE. V lost 3 bases to trimming and J lost 4 bases; unmatched junction nucleotides: 13. CDR3 length: 17 residues. CDR3 protein: CASSAGVGQGSGTEAFF. In DNA form, the CDR3 reads TGTGCCAGCAGCGCGGGGGTTGGACAGGGGAGCGGCACTGAAGCTTTCTTT.

The chain is built from TRBV5-6 and TRBJ2-7; 7 nucleotides agree with TRBD2. CDR3 length: 14 amino acids. Germline V gene data show CDR1 as SGHDT and CDR2 as YYEEEE. V lost 6 bases and J lost 6; bases outside the gene matches: 12. The CDR3 DNA sequence: TGTGCCAGCACCTTTGGCGGGGGAGCGTCCGAGCAGTACTTC. Translation: CASTFGGGASEQYF.

The chain has TRBV14 and TRBJ1-1, with D possibly being TRBD1 (6 bases). Trimming removed 3 bases from V and 5 bases from J, with 19 bases in between. CDR1 is SGHDN and CDR2 is FVKESK in the germline V gene. The CDR3 covers 16 residues. The chain's CDR3 is CASSQRPGVRRTEAFF. CDR3 in DNA: TGTGCCAGCAGCCAGAGACCAGGGGTCCGTAGGACTGAAGCTTTCTTT.

The chain combines TRBV4-3 with TRBJ2-7; 11 bases match TRBD1. Unmatched junction bases numbered 3, after V lost 3 bases and J lost 2 bases. This CDR3 is 15 amino acids long. Germline V gene data show CDR1 as LGHNA and CDR2 as YSLEER. CDR3 nucleotide sequence: TGCGCCAGCAGCCAGGGGACAGGGGGTACCTACGAGCAGTACTTC. Protein product: CASSQGTGGTYEQYF.

CDR3 DNA sequence: TGTGCCAGCAGCGTAAGGCACAGGGGAGACGAGCAGTACTTC. Amino acids: CASSVRHRGDEQYF. The chain employs TRBV9 and TRBJ2-7; TRBD1 matches 7 bases. V was clipped by 1 base and J by 5 bases; unmatched bases: 6. CDR1 and CDR2 from the germline V gene are SGDLS and YYNGEE. This CDR3 spans 14 amino acids.

This chain connects TRBV6-1 to TRBJ1-5; no definite D call. CDR1 and CDR2 (germline): MNHNS, SASEGT. V was shortened by 1 base and J by 0 bases, with 7 bases between the two germline ends. The CDR3 has 15 residues. As DNA, the CDR3 is TGTGCCAGCAGTGAAGGCGATTATAGCAATCAGCCCCAGCATTTT. The encoded protein is CASSEGDYSNQPQHF.

In regard to this clone: One end of the junction is discordant with germline, which a read error may explain. V and J are TRBV2 and TRBJ2-1; D is ambiguous. The V gene's germline CDR1 is SNHLY and CDR2 FYNNEI. This CDR3 is built from 11 residues. CDR3 coding DNA: TGTGCCAGCAGTGAAGCGTCCGGGTGTCTCTTC. It encodes CASSEASGCLF.

J is TRBJ1-2 and V is TRBV5-6; the match to TRBD1 covers 9 bases. The CDR3 is made up of 15 amino acids. Per germline, CDR1 SGHDT and CDR2 YYEEEE. V dropped 3 bases and J dropped 5; count of bases not matched to a gene: 8. For the CDR3, the DNA is TGTGCCAGCAGCTCCCCCGACAGGGGGTCATATGGCTACACCTTC. As protein: CASSSPDRGSYGYTF.

The V gene is TRBV7-9, the J gene TRBJ2-7, with TRBD1 identical over 9 bases. The V and J ends lost 6 bases and 6 bases, in that order; junction bases with no gene match: 12. CDR1 and CDR2 from the germline V gene are SEHNR and FQNEAQ (reference sequence). The CDR3 has 15 residues. The CDR3 reads CASSQGNRGRSEQYF. The DNA of the CDR3 is TGTGCCAGCAGTCAGGGCAACAGGGGGCGAAGCGAGCAGTACTTC.

This sequence joins TRBV19 and TRBJ2-3, with D tentatively TRBD2 (6 bases). The CDR3 consists of 17 residues. The germline V gene has CDR1 LNHDA and CDR2 SQIVND (reference sequence). The V end lost 3 bases, the J end lost 2 bases, and 18 bases lay between the germline ends. Written as DNA, the CDR3 is TGTGCCAGTAGTATGTTACTGAGCGGACTAATCACAGATACGCAGTATTTT. As protein: CASSMLLSGLITDTQYF.

The chain links TRBV27 to TRBJ2-3, with a tentative D call TRBD2 (6 bases). The CDR3 length is 15 residues. Deletions cut 2 bases from V and 1 base from J, with 10 bases between. Germline CDR1 is MNHEY and CDR2 is SMNVEV (reference sequence). The CDR3 loop reads CASSLGWEGTDTQYF. CDR3 DNA sequence: TGTGCCAGCAGTTTAGGGTGGGAGGGCACAGATACGCAGTATTTT.

This sequence joins TRBV18 and TRBJ2-7; TRBD2 agrees at 9 bases. This CDR3 has 16 residues. Germline CDR1 reads KGHSH; CDR2 reads LQKENI. J lost 2 bases, V lost 3 bases, and 8 bases had no gene match. The CDR3 loop reads CASSPSTSGKTYEQYF. CDR3 bases: TGTGCCAGCTCACCTTCGACTAGCGGAAAAACCTACGAGCAGTACTTC. The full variable domain, its missing parts supplied by reference TRBV18 and TRBJ2-7, is NAGVMQNPRHLVRRRGQEARLRCSPMKGHSHVYWYRQLPEEGLKFMVYLQKENIIDESGMPKERFSAEFPKEGPSILRIQQVVRGDSAAYFCASSPSTSGKTYEQYFGPGTRLTVT.

This rearrangement joins TRBV7-3 to TRBJ1-1, with D maybe TRBD1 (5 bases). Germline V gene lookup returns CDR1 SGHTA and CDR2 FQGTGA. The CDR3 sequence is 15 residues long. V was cut by 5 bases and J by 3 bases, with 16 bases left in between. The CDR3 protein is CASSPGVSWDTEAFF. Written as DNA, the CDR3 is TGTGCCAGCAGCCCGGGGGTCTCTTGGGACACTGAAGCTTTCTTT.